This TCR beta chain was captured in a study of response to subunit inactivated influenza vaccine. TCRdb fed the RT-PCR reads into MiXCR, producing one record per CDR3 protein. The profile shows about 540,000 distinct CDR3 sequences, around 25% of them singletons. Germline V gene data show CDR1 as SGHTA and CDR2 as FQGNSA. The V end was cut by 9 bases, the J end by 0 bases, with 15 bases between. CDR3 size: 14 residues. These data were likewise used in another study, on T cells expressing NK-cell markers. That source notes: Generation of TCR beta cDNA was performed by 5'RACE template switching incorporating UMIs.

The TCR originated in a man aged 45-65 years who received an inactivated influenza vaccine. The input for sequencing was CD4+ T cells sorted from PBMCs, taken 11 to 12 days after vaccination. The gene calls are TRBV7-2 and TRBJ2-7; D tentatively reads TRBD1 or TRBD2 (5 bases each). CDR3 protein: CASTGTPTSYEQYF. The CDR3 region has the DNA TGTGCCAGTACCGGGACGCCAACCTCCTACGAGCAGTACTTC.